This T cell receptor (beta chain) was sequenced in a study of technical replicates of blood from a handful of donors (dated by TCRdb to 2015 to 2018). On this clone: Its antigen is not yet known. No much larger clone exists at a distance of one base, and base qualities are not known.

V and J are trimmed by 4 bases and 6 bases, and the gene matches miss 9 bases of the junction. Taken from the germline V gene, the CDR1 and CDR2 loops are SGDLS and YYNGEE. Spanning cysteine to phenylalanine, the CDR3 consists of 14 amino acids. The kept DNA is CDR3 alone, 42 bases in frame from the first base. Library generation was performed with the immunoSEQ multiplex PCR assay. The table comes from immuneACCESS by way of TCRdb, which keeps in-frame sequences with V and J called. Part of the clones is missing from these tables; in studies checked, under half for an unresolved V gene and the rest for unknown reasons. Within this sample are about 72,000 clones, with about 95% of them counted one time only. The ten largest clonotypes hold less than 0.25% of the sample.

The source is a human donor in good health. What was sequenced was T cells isolated from PBMCs. Recombination connected TRBV9 to TRBJ1-1, and 7 junction bases match TRBD1. DNA sequence: TGTGCCAGCAGCCCCCTAAGGACAGGCGCTGAAGCTTTCTTT. The encoded protein is CASSPLRTGAEAFF.